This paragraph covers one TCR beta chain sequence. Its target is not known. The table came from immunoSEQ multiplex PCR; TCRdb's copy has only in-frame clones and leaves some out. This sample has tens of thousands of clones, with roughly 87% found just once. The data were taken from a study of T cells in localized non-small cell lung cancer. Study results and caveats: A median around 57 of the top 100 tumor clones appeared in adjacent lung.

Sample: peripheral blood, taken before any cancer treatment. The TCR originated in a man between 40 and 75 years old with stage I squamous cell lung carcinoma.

CDR3 in DNA: TGTGCCAGTAGTATCCGACCTATAAGAGGGCCCACAGATACGCAGTATTTT. Its translation: CASSIRPIRGPTDTQYF. J is TRBJ2-3 and V is TRBV19; perhaps TRBD2 as D (5 bases). The CDR3 loop spans 17 amino acids. Trimming removed 3 bases from V and 2 bases from J, with 18 bases in between. CDR1 and CDR2 (germline): LNHDA, SQIVND (reference sequence).